The clone carrying this T cell receptor beta chain was counted between two and nine times. Its antigen is not known. Trimming removed 4 bases at V and 3 bases at J, with 10 bases between. The CDR3 is made up of 14 amino acids. The germline V gene encodes CDR1 MGHRA and CDR2 YSYEKL. These data originate in a study of post-analysis software for immune sequencing data. Study-wide points: The authors found that F measure strongly co-clustered same-batch samples. The five TRBV segments detected at higher frequency in patients than in controls included TRBV5-6, TRBV5-1 and TRBV20-1.

Unique molecular identifiers were built into the TCR beta cDNA libraries. One entry per CDR3 protein, called by TCRdb with MiXCR from the PCR reads. The table has 400,000 to 500,000 distinct CDR3 sequences, 30% to 45% seen once. This clonotype was sampled from a girl aged 2 to 10 with multiple sclerosis. The chain employs TRBV4-1 and TRBJ2-1; D is undetermined. The specimen sequenced was blood. This chain's CDR3 is CASSRLNLYNEQFF. CDR3 nucleotide sequence: TGCGCCAGCAGCCGCCTAAATCTCTACAATGAGCAGTTCTTC.